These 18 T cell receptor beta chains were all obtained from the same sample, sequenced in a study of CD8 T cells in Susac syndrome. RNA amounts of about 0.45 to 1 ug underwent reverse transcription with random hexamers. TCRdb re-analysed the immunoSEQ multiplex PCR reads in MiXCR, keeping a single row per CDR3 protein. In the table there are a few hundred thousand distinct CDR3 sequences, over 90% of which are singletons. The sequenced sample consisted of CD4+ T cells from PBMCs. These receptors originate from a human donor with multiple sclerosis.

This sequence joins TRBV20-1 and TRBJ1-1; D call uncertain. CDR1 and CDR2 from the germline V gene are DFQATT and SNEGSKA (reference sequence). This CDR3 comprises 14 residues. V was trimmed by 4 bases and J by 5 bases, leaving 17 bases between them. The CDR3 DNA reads TGCAGTGCTACGAACTCCGGGATAGGGACTGAAGCTTTCTTT. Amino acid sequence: CSATNSGIGTEAFF.

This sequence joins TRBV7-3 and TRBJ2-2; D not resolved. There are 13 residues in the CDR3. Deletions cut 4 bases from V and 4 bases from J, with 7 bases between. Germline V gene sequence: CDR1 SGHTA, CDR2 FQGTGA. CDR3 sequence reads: CASSSHSTGELFF. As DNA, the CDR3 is TGTGCCAGCAGCTCACACAGCACCGGGGAGCTGTTTTTT.

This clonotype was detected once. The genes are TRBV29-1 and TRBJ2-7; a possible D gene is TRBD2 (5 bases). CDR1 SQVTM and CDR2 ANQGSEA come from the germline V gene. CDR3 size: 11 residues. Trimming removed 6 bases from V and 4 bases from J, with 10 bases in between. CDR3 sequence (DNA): TGCAGCGTAGCGGACCTTTACGAGCAGTACGTC. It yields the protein CSVADLYEQYV.

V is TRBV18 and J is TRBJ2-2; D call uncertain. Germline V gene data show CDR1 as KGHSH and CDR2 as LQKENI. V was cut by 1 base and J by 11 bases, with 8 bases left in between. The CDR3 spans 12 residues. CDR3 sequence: CASSPRDSELFF. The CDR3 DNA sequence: TGTGCCAGCTCACCACGGGATAGTGAGCTGTTTTTT.

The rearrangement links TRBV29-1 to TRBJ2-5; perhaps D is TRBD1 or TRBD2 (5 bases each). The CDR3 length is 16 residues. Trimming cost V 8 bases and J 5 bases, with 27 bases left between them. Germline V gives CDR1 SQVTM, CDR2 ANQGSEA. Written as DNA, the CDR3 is TGCAGCACGACCGGGACGACGGTTGGGGCCGGGGAGACCCAGTACTTC. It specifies CSTTGTTVGAGETQYF. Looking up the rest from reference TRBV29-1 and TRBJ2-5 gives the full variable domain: SAVISQKPSRDICQRGTSLTIQCQVDSQVTMMFWYRQQPGQSLTLIATANQGSEATYESGFVIDKFPISRPNLTFSTLTVSNMSPEDSSIYLCSTTGTTVGAGETQYFGPGTRLLVL.

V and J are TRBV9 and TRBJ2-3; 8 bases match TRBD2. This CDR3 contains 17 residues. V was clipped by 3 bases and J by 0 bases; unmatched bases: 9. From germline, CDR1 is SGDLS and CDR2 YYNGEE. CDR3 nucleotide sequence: TGTGCCAGCAGCGCCCTAATCGGGGGGGGTAGCACAGATACGCAGTATTTT. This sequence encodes CASSALIGGGSTDTQYF.

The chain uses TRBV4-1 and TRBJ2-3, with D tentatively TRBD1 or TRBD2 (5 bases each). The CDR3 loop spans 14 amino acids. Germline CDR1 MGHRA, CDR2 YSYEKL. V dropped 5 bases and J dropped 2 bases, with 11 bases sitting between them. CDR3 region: CASSGDLNTDTQYF. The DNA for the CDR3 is TGCGCCAGCAGCGGGGACCTAAACACAGATACGCAGTATTTT.

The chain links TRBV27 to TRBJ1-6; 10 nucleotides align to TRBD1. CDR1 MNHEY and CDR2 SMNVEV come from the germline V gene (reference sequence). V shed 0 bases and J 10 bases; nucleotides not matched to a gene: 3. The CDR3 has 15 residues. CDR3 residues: CASSLSGQGGSPLHF. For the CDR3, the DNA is TGTGCCAGCAGTTTATCAGGACAGGGGGGATCACCCCTCCACTTT.

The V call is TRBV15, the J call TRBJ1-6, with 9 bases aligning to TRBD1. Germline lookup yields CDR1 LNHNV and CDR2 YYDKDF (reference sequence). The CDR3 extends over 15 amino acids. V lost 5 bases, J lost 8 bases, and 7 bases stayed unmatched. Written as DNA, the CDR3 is TGTGCCACCAGCGCCCGACAGGGGGTTTATTCACCCCTCCACTTT. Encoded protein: CATSARQGVYSPLHF.

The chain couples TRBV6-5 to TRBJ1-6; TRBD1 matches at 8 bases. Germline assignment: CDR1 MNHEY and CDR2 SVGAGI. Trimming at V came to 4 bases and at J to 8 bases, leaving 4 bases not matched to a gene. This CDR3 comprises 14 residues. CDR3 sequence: CASSWAGGDSPLHF. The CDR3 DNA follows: TGTGCCAGCAGTTGGGCAGGGGGCGATTCACCCCTCCACTTT.

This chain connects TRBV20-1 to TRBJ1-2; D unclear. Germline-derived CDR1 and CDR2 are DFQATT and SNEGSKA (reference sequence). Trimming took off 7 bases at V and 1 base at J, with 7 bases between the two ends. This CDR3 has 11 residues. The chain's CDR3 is CSVRVNYGYTF. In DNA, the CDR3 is TGCAGTGTAAGGGTTAACTATGGCTACACCTTC.

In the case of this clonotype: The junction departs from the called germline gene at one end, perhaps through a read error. The CDR3 region is CAWSSSRQGGVF. The CDR3 DNA reads TGTGCCTGGAGTTCGAGCCGCCAGGGCGGAGTCTTC. This sequence joins TRBV30 and TRBJ2-7, with D possibly TRBD1 on 5 matching bases. Germline V gives CDR1 GTSNPN, CDR2 SVGIG (reference sequence). The CDR3 contains 12 residues.

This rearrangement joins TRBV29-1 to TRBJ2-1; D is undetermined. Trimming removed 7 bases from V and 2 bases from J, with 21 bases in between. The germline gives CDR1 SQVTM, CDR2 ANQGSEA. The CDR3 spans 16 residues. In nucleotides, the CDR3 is TGCAGCGCCAACGGGTTGAATTTACCTACCTACAATGAGCAGTTCTTC. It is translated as CSANGLNLPTYNEQFF.

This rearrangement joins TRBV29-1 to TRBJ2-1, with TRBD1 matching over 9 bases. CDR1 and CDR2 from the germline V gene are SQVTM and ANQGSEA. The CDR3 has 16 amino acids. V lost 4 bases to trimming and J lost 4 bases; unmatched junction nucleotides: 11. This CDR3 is CSVGWTGTGIYNEQFF. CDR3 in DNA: TGCAGCGTTGGTTGGACCGGGACAGGGATTTACAATGAGCAGTTCTTC.

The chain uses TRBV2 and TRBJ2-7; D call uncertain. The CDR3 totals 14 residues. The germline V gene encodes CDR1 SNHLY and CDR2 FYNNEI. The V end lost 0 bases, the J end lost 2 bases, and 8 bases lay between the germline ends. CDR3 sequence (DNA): TGTGCCAGCAGTGAAGCGCTTCGAACCTACGAGCAGTACTTC. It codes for CASSEALRTYEQYF.

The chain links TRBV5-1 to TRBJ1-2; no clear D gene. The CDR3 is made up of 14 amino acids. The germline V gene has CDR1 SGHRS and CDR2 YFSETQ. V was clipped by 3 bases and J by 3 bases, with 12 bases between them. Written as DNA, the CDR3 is TGCGCCAGCAGCTACACAGCGACGGACTATGGCTACACCTTC. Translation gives CASSYTATDYGYTF.

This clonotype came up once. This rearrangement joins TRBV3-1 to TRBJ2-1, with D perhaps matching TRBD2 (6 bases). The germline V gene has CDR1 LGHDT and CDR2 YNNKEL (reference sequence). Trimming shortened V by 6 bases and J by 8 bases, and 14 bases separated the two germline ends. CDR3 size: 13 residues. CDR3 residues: CASRRASVDEQFF. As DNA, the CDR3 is TGTGCCAGCAGGAGGGCTAGCGTCGATGAGCAGTTCTTC.

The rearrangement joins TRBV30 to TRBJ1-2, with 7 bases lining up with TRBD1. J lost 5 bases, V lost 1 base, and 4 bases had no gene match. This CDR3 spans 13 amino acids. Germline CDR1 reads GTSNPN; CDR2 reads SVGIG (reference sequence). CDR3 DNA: TGTGCCTGGAGTGGGGACAGCCAATATGGCTACACCTTC. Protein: CAWSGDSQYGYTF.